This TCR beta chain originates from a study of preoperative IRX-2 immunotherapy in early breast cancer. Here immunoSEQ multiplex PCR was the method, and the copy in TCRdb shows in-frame clones only, minus some. The profile covers 2,000 to 2,500 clones, with approximately 67% appearing a single time and approximately 10% taken by the ten largest. Treatment of the sample: preoperative locoregional IRX-2 cytokine immunotherapy. Samples came from a phase Ib trial of preoperative locoregional IRX-2 cytokine immunotherapy. The source is a human donor with breast cancer. The material sequenced was tumor tissue, taken before IRX-2 immunotherapy.

The CDR3 protein is CATSVQGSYNEQFF. In DNA, the CDR3 is TGTGCCACCAGCGTTCAGGGGTCATACAATGAGCAGTTCTTC. V and J are TRBV15 and TRBJ2-1; tentative D call: TRBD1 (6 bases). This CDR3 is 14 amino acids long. The V and J ends lost 5 bases and 4 bases respectively, with 12 bases between them. Germline lookup yields CDR1 LNHNV and CDR2 YYDKDF (reference sequence).